These 14 T cell receptor beta chains were all obtained from the same sample, sequenced in a study of regulatory T cells in long-lasting Graves disease. The time point is: persistent/refractory GD, antithyroid drugs over 5 years with positive TRAb. Generation of the TCR library employed RNA extracted from PBMCs. Sequencing libraries for TCR beta were prepared with iRepertoire HTBI primers and Arm-PCR of CDR3 regions. TCRdb used MiXCR to reprocess the multiplex PCR reads, holding one entry per CDR3 protein. The sample yields almost 350,000 distinct CDR3 sequences, less than 20% seen once. This sample comprised peripheral blood mononuclear cells (PBMCs), obtained when the disease was refractory, from a patient treated with antithyroid drugs. These receptors were collected from a female donor with Graves disease.

The sample holds many counts of this clonotype. This chain joins TRBV28 and TRBJ2-7; 10 bases align to TRBD1. Germline CDR1 reads MDHEN; CDR2 reads SYDVKM. The CDR3 covers 16 residues. V was clipped by 4 bases and J by 2 bases; unmatched bases: 8. CDR3 sequence (DNA): TGTGCCAGCAGTTCCCCGGGACAGGGGCTCCCCTACGAGCAGTACTTC. Its protein is CASSSPGQGLPYEQYF.

V and J are TRBV29-1 and TRBJ2-2; D is undetermined. The germline V gene has CDR1 SQVTM and CDR2 ANQGSEA. V gave up 6 bases and J gave up 1 base, with 6 bases separating them. The CDR3 is made up of 12 amino acids. In nucleotides, the CDR3 is TGCAGCGTGCTAGAGAACACCGGGGAGCTGTTTTTT. It yields the protein CSVLENTGELFF.

The sample holds a few counts of this clonotype. The V and J genes are TRBV7-9 and TRBJ1-1; a weak D match, TRBD1 (6 bases). This CDR3 is built from 14 residues. V was trimmed by 4 bases and J by 1 base, leaving 10 bases between them. Per the germline V gene, CDR1 is SEHNR and CDR2 is FQNEAQ (reference sequence). The DNA for the CDR3 is TGTGCCAGCAGCTCCCTGACAGGGAACACTGAAGCTTTCTTT. This encodes CASSSLTGNTEAFF. Complete variable domain (other parts from reference TRBV7-9 and TRBJ1-1): DTGVSQNPRHKITKRGQNVTFRCDPISEHNRLYWYRQTLGQGPEFLTYFQNEAQLEKSRLLSDRFSAERPKGSFSTLEIQRTEQGDSAMYLCASSSLTGNTEAFFGQGTRLTVV.

This chain uses TRBV19 with TRBJ1-3; D unclear. The CDR3 totals 16 residues. The germline V and J ends were trimmed by 5 bases and 0 bases, with 14 bases remaining between them. Per the germline V gene, CDR1 is LNHDA and CDR2 is SQIVND (reference sequence). CDR3 DNA sequence: TGTGCCAGTAGTCGCGGTCCACAAACCTCTGGAAACACCATATATTTT. Protein sequence: CASSRGPQTSGNTIYF.

The sample holds a few counts of this clonotype. J is TRBJ1-5 and V is TRBV19; D gene ambiguous. The V end was cut by 6 bases, the J end by 11 bases, with 17 bases between. Looked up from germline, CDR1 is LNHDA and CDR2 is SQIVND (reference sequence). This CDR3 contains 13 residues. The CDR3 coding sequence is TGTGCCAGTAGGCGCATGGAGATTGGGACCCAGCATTTT. This encodes CASRRMEIGTQHF.

This clonotype was found once. This chain connects TRBV27 to TRBJ2-7, with 8 nucleotides matching TRBD2. The CDR3 loop spans 14 amino acids. Germline V gene data show CDR1 as MNHEY and CDR2 as SMNVEV (reference sequence). V was pared by 6 bases and J by 3 bases, with 7 bases of the junction left unmatched. CDR3 amino acids: CASRSGGELYEQYF. The CDR3 DNA is TGTGCCAGCAGATCGGGAGGGGAACTCTACGAGCAGTACTTC.

This clonotype was detected many times. J is TRBJ1-5 and V is TRBV27; 8 bases are a match to TRBD1. In germline, CDR1 is MNHEY, CDR2 SMNVEV (reference sequence). With V trimmed by 6 bases and J by 2 bases, 9 bases remained unmatched. The CDR3 length is 16 residues. CDR3 sequence reads: CASRPSGGWGNQPQHF. CDR3 bases: TGTGCCAGCAGACCTTCAGGGGGCTGGGGCAATCAGCCCCAGCATTTT.

This clonotype turned up a few times. A much larger clone lies one base from this, so it may be a read error. This rearrangement joins TRBV2 to TRBJ2-5; D is unclear. Germline-derived CDR1 and CDR2 are SNHLY and FYNNEI. The CDR3 consists of 11 residues. CDR3 amino acids: CTSTYQETQYF. The CDR3 nucleotides are TGTACCAGCACGTATCAAGAGACCCAGTACTTC.

This clonotype was picked up a small number of times. V is TRBV27 and J is TRBJ2-7; the match to TRBD2 covers 11 bases. V dropped 1 base and J dropped 6; count of bases not matched to a gene: 5. The germline CDR1 and CDR2 sequences are MNHEY and SMNVEV (reference sequence). The CDR3 covers 15 residues. Here the CDR3 reads CASSLFSGRASEQYF. The CDR3 DNA reads as TGTGCCAGCAGTTTATTTAGCGGGAGGGCCTCCGAGCAGTACTTC.

The table lists this clonotype with many counts. The J gene is TRBJ1-6, the V gene TRBV27; D is unresolved. Germline V gives CDR1 MNHEY, CDR2 SMNVEV (reference sequence). Trimming left V 0 bases short and J 5 bases short, with 11 bases between. CDR3 length: 16 residues. CDR3 nucleotide sequence: TGTGCCAGCAGTTTATCTGCGGGAGACCATAATTCACCCCTCCACTTT. Translating it yields CASSLSAGDHNSPLHF.

Only a few counts were recorded for this clonotype. The chain couples TRBV6-1 to TRBJ2-7; a weak D match, TRBD2 (6 bases). V shed 5 bases and J shed 4 bases, with 21 bases lying between them. From germline, CDR1 is MNHNS and CDR2 SASEGT. The CDR3 is 16 residues long. The CDR3, as DNA: TGTGCCAGCAGTCGACACAAGGGAGGCTCGGCGTACGAGCAGTACTTC. Protein sequence: CASSRHKGGSAYEQYF.

The chain is built from TRBV7-9 and TRBJ2-1, with D perhaps given as TRBD1 or TRBD2 (6 bases each). Germline values: CDR1 SEHNR, CDR2 FQNEAQ (reference sequence). Trimming stripped 5 bases from V and 8 bases from J, with 16 bases between. This CDR3 contains 14 residues. The CDR3 nucleotides read TGTGCCAGCAGCCCGCCGGGGGCATACCATGAGCAGTTCTTC. This sequence encodes CASSPPGAYHEQFF.

CDR3 nucleotides: TGTGCCAGCAGCTTACCATTCGAGGGGGGCGCCGAGAACACTGAAGCTTTCTTT. This gives the protein CASSLPFEGGAENTEAFF. The chain couples TRBV7-3 to TRBJ1-1, with a weak D call TRBD1 (6 bases). Trimming left V 2 bases short and J 1 base short, with 20 bases between. CDR3 size: 18 residues. The germline CDR1 and CDR2 sequences are SGHTA and FQGTGA.

J is TRBJ1-3 and V is TRBV5-1, with D possibly matching TRBD1 (6 bases). Looked up from germline, CDR1 is SGHRS and CDR2 is YFSETQ. Trimming removed 2 bases from V and 3 bases from J, with 12 bases in between. The CDR3 extends over 15 amino acids. The CDR3 DNA sequence: TGCGCCAGCAGCTTCACCTCAGGGGTTGGAAACACCATATATTTT. Protein sequence: CASSFTSGVGNTIYF.